What follows are 2 T cell receptor beta chains derived from one specimen sequenced in a study of T cell changes during pregnancy in multiple sclerosis. The method was immunoSEQ multiplex PCR; TCRdb's version includes in-frame clones alone and lacks a portion of them. The table shows approximately 110,000 clones, with 80% to 95% occurring only once. The sequencing used peripheral blood, collected after pregnancy. The source of these receptors is a female donor with multiple sclerosis, enrolled in a pregnancy study.

The CDR3: CASTRVGGSYNEQFF. CDR3 sequence (DNA): TGTGCCAGTACCCGGGTGGGGGGCTCCTACAATGAGCAGTTCTTC. This rearrangement joins TRBV19 to TRBJ2-1; TRBD2 might be the D (6 bases). CDR3 length: 15 residues. CDR1 LNHDA and CDR2 SQIVND come from the germline V gene (reference sequence). V shed 7 bases and J shed 0 bases, with 13 bases lying between them.

The chain recombines TRBV6-5 with TRBJ2-7; TRBD2 matches at 7 bases. In germline, CDR1 is MNHEY, CDR2 SVGAGI. The V and J ends lost 7 bases and 0 bases, in that order; junction bases with no gene match: 6. CDR3 length equals 14 residues. The chain's CDR3 is CASNPGRGSYEQYF. CDR3 in DNA: TGTGCCAGCAACCCGGGGAGGGGCTCCTACGAGCAGTACTTC.